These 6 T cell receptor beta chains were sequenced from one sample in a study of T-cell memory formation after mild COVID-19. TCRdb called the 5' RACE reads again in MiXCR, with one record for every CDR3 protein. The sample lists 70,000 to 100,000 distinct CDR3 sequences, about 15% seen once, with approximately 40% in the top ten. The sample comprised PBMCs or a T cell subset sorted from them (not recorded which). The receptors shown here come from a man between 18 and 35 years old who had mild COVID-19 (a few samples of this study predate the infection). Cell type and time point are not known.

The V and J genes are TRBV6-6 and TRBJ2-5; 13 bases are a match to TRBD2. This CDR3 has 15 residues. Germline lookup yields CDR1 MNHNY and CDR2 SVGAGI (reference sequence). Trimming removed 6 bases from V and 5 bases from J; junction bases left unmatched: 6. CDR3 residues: CASSTTSGGIETQYF. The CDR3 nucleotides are TGTGCCAGCAGCACGACTAGCGGGGGGATCGAGACCCAGTACTTC.

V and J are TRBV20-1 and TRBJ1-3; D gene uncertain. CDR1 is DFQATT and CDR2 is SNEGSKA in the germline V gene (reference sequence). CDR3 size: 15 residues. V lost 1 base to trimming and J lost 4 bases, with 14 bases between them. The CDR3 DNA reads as TGCAGTGCTAGAGGGCCGGCTGACTCCGGAAACACCATATATTTT. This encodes CSARGPADSGNTIYF.

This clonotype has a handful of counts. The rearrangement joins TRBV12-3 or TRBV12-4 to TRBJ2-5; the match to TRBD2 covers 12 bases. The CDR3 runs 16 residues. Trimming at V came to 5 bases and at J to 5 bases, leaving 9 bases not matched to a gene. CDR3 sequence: CASSLLSSGGAETQYF. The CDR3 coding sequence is TGTGCCAGCAGTCTCCTATCTAGCGGGGGGGCTGAGACCCAGTACTTC.

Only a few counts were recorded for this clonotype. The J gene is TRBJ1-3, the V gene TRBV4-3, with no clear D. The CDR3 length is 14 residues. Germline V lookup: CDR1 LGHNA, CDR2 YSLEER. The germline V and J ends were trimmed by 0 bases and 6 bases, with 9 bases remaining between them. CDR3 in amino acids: CASSQDGLKNTIYF. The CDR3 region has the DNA TGCGCCAGCAGCCAAGATGGCCTAAAAAACACCATATATTTT.

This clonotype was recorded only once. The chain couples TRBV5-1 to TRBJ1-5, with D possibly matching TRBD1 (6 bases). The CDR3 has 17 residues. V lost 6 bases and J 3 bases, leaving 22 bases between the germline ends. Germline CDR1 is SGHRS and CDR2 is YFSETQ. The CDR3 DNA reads TGCGCCAGCATCCATTTTTGGTATCGGGACACCAATCAGCCCCAGCATTTT. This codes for CASIHFWYRDTNQPQHF.

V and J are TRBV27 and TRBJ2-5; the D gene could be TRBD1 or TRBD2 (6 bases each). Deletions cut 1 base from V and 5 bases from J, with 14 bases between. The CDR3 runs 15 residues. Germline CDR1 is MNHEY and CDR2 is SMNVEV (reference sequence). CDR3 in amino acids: CASSLYGGRRETQYF. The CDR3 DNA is TGTGCCAGCAGTTTATATGGGGGGCGCCGGGAGACCCAGTACTTC.